The 19 T cell receptor beta chains below all came from one sample that was sequenced in a study of T cells after yellow fever vaccination. Each CDR3 protein is one row after TCRdb ran MiXCR on the 5' RACE reads. The sample records some 600,000 distinct CDR3 sequences, roughly an eighth being singletons. This specimen was PBMCs, taken on the day of the yellow fever booster vaccination. The receptors were sampled from a man aged 30 to 39 who received the YFV17D yellow fever vaccine.

The chain uses TRBV3-1 and TRBJ2-3, with D possibly matching TRBD2 (5 bases). Germline V gene lookup returns CDR1 LGHDT and CDR2 YNNKEL (reference sequence). Trimming removed 1 base at V and 1 base at J, with 15 bases between. CDR3 size: 17 residues. CDR3 residues: CASSQGSELLGTDTQYF. CDR3 coding DNA: TGTGCCAGCAGCCAAGGTAGCGAGCTGCTAGGCACAGATACGCAGTATTTT.

This chain links TRBV7-2 with TRBJ2-1; either TRBD1 or TRBD2 may supply D (6 bases each). V was trimmed by 5 bases and J by 10 bases, leaving 12 bases between them. The CDR3 length is 12 residues. Germline V gene lookup returns CDR1 SGHTA and CDR2 FQGNSA. CDR3 protein: CASSPRRGEQFF. The DNA for the CDR3 is TGTGCCAGCAGCCCCAGGAGGGGGGAGCAGTTCTTC.

The J gene is TRBJ1-5, the V gene TRBV19; no clear D gene. The CDR3 spans 14 residues. V was clipped by 7 bases and J by 0 bases, with 10 bases between them. The germline CDR1 and CDR2 sequences are LNHDA and SQIVND (reference sequence). The chain's CDR3 is CASTSGNSNQPQHF. The CDR3, as DNA: TGTGCCAGTACCAGTGGGAATAGCAATCAGCCCCAGCATTTT.

In this sample, this clonotype turned up a few times. The chain uses TRBV5-6 and TRBJ1-2; 9 bases map to TRBD1. The ends lost 6 bases at V and 4 bases at J; junction bases unmatched: 7. There are 14 residues in the CDR3. From germline, CDR1 is SGHDT and CDR2 YYEEEE. CDR3 nucleotide sequence: TGTGCCAGCACCAGGGACAGGGCGATCTATGGCTACACCTTC. Translated, it gives CASTRDRAIYGYTF.

This clonotype was counted between two and nine times. V and J are TRBV9 and TRBJ2-1; 7 bases align to TRBD2. The CDR3 consists of 15 residues. V was clipped by 0 bases and J by 4 bases; unmatched bases: 4. Germline CDR1 reads SGDLS; CDR2 reads YYNGEE. CDR3 loop: CASSVETAGYNEQFF. In nucleotides, the CDR3 is TGTGCCAGCAGCGTAGAAACAGCGGGGTACAATGAGCAGTTCTTC.

J is TRBJ2-7 and V is TRBV20-1; the match to TRBD1 covers 7 bases. The V and J ends lost 6 bases and 7 bases, in that order; junction bases with no gene match: 9. Germline CDR1 is DFQATT and CDR2 is SNEGSKA (reference sequence). The CDR3 is made up of 12 amino acids. CDR3 coding DNA: TGCAGTGCAGGGCAGGGGGTTGAAGAGCAGTACTTC. Its protein product is CSAGQGVEEQYF.

The CDR3 region is CASLLGGVQGSEQFF. In nucleotides, the CDR3 is TGTGCCAGCTTACTTGGCGGAGTACAGGGGAGTGAGCAGTTCTTC. The chain joins TRBV12-3 or TRBV12-4 to TRBJ2-1; 7 bases map to TRBD1. The V gene end was trimmed by 8 bases and the J gene end by 9 bases; junction bases not matched to a gene: 16. The CDR3 runs to 15 residues.

This clonotype was seen more than once but under ten times. The V call is TRBV10-3, the J call TRBJ2-6; 8 bases are a match to TRBD1. CDR1 is ENHRY, CDR2 SYGVKD, per germline. With 6 bases clipped from V and 0 bases from J, the junction kept 7 bases outside the gene matches. The CDR3 extends over 17 amino acids. The CDR3 DNA reads as TGTGCCATCAGCAAGACAGGGGCCGTCTCTGGGGCCAACGTCCTGACTTTC. It specifies CAISKTGAVSGANVLTF.

This clonotype has a count of ten or more. CDR3 in DNA: TGCAGCGTTGAAGGTCAAGGACAGGGGGGCTACGAGCAGTACTTC. This sequence encodes CSVEGQGQGGYEQYF. The V and J genes are TRBV29-1 and TRBJ2-7; the match to TRBD1 covers 10 bases. CDR1 and CDR2 (germline): SQVTM, ANQGSEA. CDR3 size: 15 residues. Losses at the gene ends were 1 base for V and 3 bases for J; bases not matched to a gene: 6.

This clonotype was counted only a few times. The chain joins TRBV12-5 to TRBJ2-3, with 9 nucleotides matching TRBD1. Trimming took 7 bases from V and 4 from J; bases not matched to a gene: 12. The germline gives CDR1 LGHNT, CDR2 FRNRAP. This CDR3 contains 16 residues. Here the CDR3 DNA reads TGTGCTAGTGCTCCGGGACAGGGCGGTTGGGCAGATACGCAGTATTTT. Its protein is CASAPGQGGWADTQYF.

The J gene is TRBJ2-3, the V gene TRBV7-8; D is undetermined. CDR1 is SGHVS, CDR2 FQNEAQ, per germline. Deletions cut 5 bases from V and 6 bases from J, with 12 bases between. This CDR3 has 13 amino acids. CDR3 nucleotide sequence: TGTGCCAGCAGCCACGATCGAGCGGATACGCAGTATTTT. Residues: CASSHDRADTQYF.

This clonotype came up many times. The chain combines TRBV20-1 with TRBJ2-4; maybe TRBD2 (6 bases). The V end lost 6 bases, the J end lost 8 bases, and 17 bases lay between the germline ends. Germline values: CDR1 DFQATT, CDR2 SNEGSKA (reference sequence). The CDR3 runs to 13 residues. In DNA form, the CDR3 reads TGCAGTGCGGCGGGACCCCCAATGGACATTCAGTACTTC. Translating it yields CSAAGPPMDIQYF.

The V gene is TRBV12-3 or TRBV12-4, the J gene TRBJ2-5, with D tentatively TRBD1 or TRBD2 (5 bases each). Between the trimmed V and J ends, which lost 0 bases and 4 bases, there was a span of 9 bases. This CDR3 is 14 amino acids long. The CDR3 coding sequence is TGTGCCAGCAGTTTAGCTGAGGGGCTAGAGACCCAGTACTTC. It translates to CASSLAEGLETQYF.

In its sample, this clonotype was seen a few times. V usage is TRBV4-3 and J usage is TRBJ2-7; 9 nucleotides match TRBD1. The CDR3 has 16 amino acids. Unmatched junction bases numbered 10, after V lost 2 bases and J lost 5 bases. The V gene's germline CDR1 is LGHNA and CDR2 YSLEER. The CDR3 is CASSQLSFGTGNEQYF. CDR3 nucleotide sequence: TGCGCCAGCAGCCAATTAAGTTTTGGGACAGGGAACGAGCAGTACTTC.

This sequence joins TRBV2 and TRBJ2-7; D gene uncertain. This CDR3 has 14 amino acids. Germline values: CDR1 SNHLY, CDR2 FYNNEI. The V end lost 3 bases, the J end lost 9 bases, and 18 bases lay between the germline ends. The CDR3 DNA reads as TGTGCCAGCAGTGATGTCCTGGGTCGAGACGGGCAGTACTTC. It yields the protein CASSDVLGRDGQYF.

This clonotype has at least ten counts. The chain carries TRBV7-2 and TRBJ2-7, with a weak D call TRBD2 (6 bases). V lost 7 bases, J lost 6 bases, and 13 bases lay in between. Germline values: CDR1 SGHTA, CDR2 FQGNSA. The CDR3 covers 12 residues. CDR3 nucleotide sequence: TGTGCCAGCAACTTGGAGGGTGGCGAGCAGTACTTC. Its translation is CASNLEGGEQYF.

By share, this clonotype counts as medium-sized. The gene calls are TRBV2 and TRBJ2-1; 14 positions match TRBD2. Germline CDR1 is SNHLY and CDR2 is FYNNEI. This CDR3 has 16 residues. Unmatched junction bases numbered 11, after V lost 6 bases and J lost 10 bases. The DNA for the CDR3 is TGTGCCAGCAGGGACGTGGGACTAGCGGGAGAATGGGAGCAGTTCTTC. Its protein is CASRDVGLAGEWEQFF. Full variable domain (missing parts from reference TRBV2 and TRBJ2-1): EPEVTQTPSHQVTQMGQEVILRCVPISNHLYFYWYRQILGQKVEFLVSFYNNEISEKSEIFDDQFSVERPDGSNFTLKIRSTKLEDSAMYFCASRDVGLAGEWEQFFGPGTRLTVL.

This rearrangement joins TRBV5-1 to TRBJ2-4; TRBD2 matches at 12 bases. Germline CDR1 reads SGHRS; CDR2 reads YFSETQ. The CDR3 contains 16 residues. The trim removed 3 bases at V and 0 bases at J, leaving 1 base unmatched. Written as DNA, the CDR3 is TGCGCCAGCAGCTCGGGACTAGCGGGAGCCAAAAACATTCAGTACTTC. Its protein is CASSSGLAGAKNIQYF.

This clonotype was seen at least ten times. This chain joins TRBV28 and TRBJ2-2; 7 bases are a match to TRBD1. Germline CDR1 MDHEN, CDR2 SYDVKM. The CDR3 length is 13 residues. V was clipped by 7 bases and J by 4 bases; unmatched bases: 3. DNA for the CDR3: TGTGCCAGCAAGGGGGCGGGCACCGGGGAGCTGTTTTTT. Protein: CASKGAGTGELFF.